This entry is about one TCR beta chain. The V end lost 1 base, the J end lost 6 bases, and 10 bases lay between the germline ends. This CDR3 spans 14 amino acids. Germline CDR1 MDHEN, CDR2 SYDVKM. The sample is drawn from a study of shared clonotypes between healthy human individuals. What was sequenced on ten immunoSEQ deep assay plates was unsorted PBMC DNA. TCRdb's table, derived via immunoSEQ multiplex PCR, lists solely in-frame clones and lacks some. In the table there are fewer than 700,000 clones, 70% to 80% of which are singletons. The chain couples TRBV28 to TRBJ2-1; D tentatively reads TRBD1 or TRBD2 (5 bases each). The material sequenced was PBMCs. The sequence was obtained from a woman between 40 and 55 years old in good health. Some clones in this sample may be carry-over from other donors' samples. The DNA of the CDR3 is TGTGCCAGCAGTTTATACGATGGGGGCAATGAGCAGTTCTTC. It codes for CASSLYDGGNEQFF.